This T cell receptor beta chain derives from a study of blood T cell repertoires in COVID-19. Study-wide background: Sites across the United States, Italy and Spain contributed samples from acute and convalescent COVID-19. PBMCs, B-cell-depleted T cells, or T cells provided the cDNA or gDNA that made up the material.

This clone was observed once. The V gene end was trimmed by 4 bases and the J gene end by 2 bases; junction bases not matched to a gene: 8. This CDR3 contains 16 residues. The germline CDR1 and CDR2 sequences are SGHKS and YYEKEE (reference sequence). Original data processing: Scientists estimated how many nucleated cells there were by amplifying reference gene primers. Only in-frame clones appear in the TCRdb table, and some are missing; sequencing was by immunoSEQ multiplex PCR. D and trimming were read from the DNA, whereas the V and J calls and clone size are those reported in that table. The data contain about 110,000 clones, 82% of them singletons.

The sequenced sample was peripheral blood. The chain employs TRBV5-5 and TRBJ2-1, with TRBD2 matching 8 bases. The receptor comes from a woman aged 60-70 years with acute or convalescent COVID-19. The CDR3 spells CASSPWRGAAYNEQFF. CDR3 DNA: TGTGCCAGCAGCCCATGGCGGGGGGCAGCCTACAATGAGCAGTTCTTC.